The entry that follows covers one T cell receptor (beta chain) sequence. Its cognate antigen is unknown. These data belong to a study of glioma-infiltrating T cells after dendritic cell vaccination. Across the whole study: The vaccine used monocyte-derived dendritic cells pulsed overnight with autologous tumor lysate. Three intradermal dendritic cell vaccine injections were given every two weeks.

Study-wide points: Survival was not directly related to TCR clonality in these patients.

Here immunoSEQ multiplex PCR was the method, and the copy in TCRdb shows in-frame clones only, minus some. Of about 87,000 clones in the sample, roughly four fifths were seen once. Stated time point: after dendritic cell vaccination, including at tumor progression/relapse. No glioblastoma patient carried an isocitrate dehydrogenase mutation. Germline V gene lookup returns CDR1 PRHDT and CDR2 FYEKMQ (reference sequence). CDR3 size: 16 residues. Trimming stripped 6 bases from V and 7 bases from J, with 22 bases between. The sequence was obtained from a human donor with glioblastoma. The sequencing used blood, collected after dendritic cell vaccination. This chain links TRBV13 with TRBJ2-1, with D possibly being TRBD1 (6 bases). The CDR3: CASRSTYRALENEQFF. The CDR3 bases are TGTGCCAGCAGATCGACGTACAGGGCCTTAGAGAATGAGCAGTTCTTC. Variable domain in full (rest from reference TRBV13 and TRBJ2-1): AAGVIQSPRHLIKEKRETATLKCYPIPRHDTVYWYQQGPGQDPQFLISFYEKMQSDKGSIPDRFSAQQFSDYHSELNMSSLELGDSALYFCASRSTYRALENEQFFGPGTRLTVL.